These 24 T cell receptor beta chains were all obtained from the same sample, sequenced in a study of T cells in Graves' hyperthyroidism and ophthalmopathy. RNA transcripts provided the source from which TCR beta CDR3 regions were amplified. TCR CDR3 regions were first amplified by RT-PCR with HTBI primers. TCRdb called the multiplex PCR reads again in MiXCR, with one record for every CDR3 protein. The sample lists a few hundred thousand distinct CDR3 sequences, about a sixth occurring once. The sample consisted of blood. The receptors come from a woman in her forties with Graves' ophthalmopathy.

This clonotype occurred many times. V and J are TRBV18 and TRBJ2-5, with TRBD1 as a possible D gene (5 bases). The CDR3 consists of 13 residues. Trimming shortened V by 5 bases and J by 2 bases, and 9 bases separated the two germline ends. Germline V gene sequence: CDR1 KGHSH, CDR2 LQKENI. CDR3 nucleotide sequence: TGTGCCAGCTCATTGACAGCTCAAGAGACCCAGTACTTC. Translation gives CASSLTAQETQYF. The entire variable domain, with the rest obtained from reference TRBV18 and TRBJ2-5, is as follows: NAGVMQNPRHLVRRRGQEARLRCSPMKGHSHVYWYRQLPEEGLKFMVYLQKENIIDESGMPKERFSAEFPKEGPSILRIQQVVRGDSAAYFCASSLTAQETQYFGPGTRLLVL.

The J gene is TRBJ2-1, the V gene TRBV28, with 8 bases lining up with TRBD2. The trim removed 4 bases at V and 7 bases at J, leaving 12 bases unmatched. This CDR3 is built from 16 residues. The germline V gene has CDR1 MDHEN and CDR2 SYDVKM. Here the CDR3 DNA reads TGTGCCAGCAGTTCACCGGGGGGGCAGGGAAGGAATGAGCAGTTCTTC. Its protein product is CASSSPGGQGRNEQFF.

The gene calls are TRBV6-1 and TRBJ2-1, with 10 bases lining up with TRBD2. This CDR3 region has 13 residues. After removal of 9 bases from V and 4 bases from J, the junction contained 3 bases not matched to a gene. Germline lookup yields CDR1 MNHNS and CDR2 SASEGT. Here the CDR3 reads CASLAGEYNEQFF. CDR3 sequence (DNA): TGTGCCAGTCTAGCGGGAGAATACAATGAGCAGTTCTTC.

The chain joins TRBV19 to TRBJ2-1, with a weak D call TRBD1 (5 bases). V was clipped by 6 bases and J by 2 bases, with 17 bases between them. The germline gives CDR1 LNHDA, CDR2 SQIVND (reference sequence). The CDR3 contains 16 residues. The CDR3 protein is CASSQRSGPPYNEQFF. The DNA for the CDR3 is TGTGCCAGTAGCCAACGATCAGGGCCACCCTACAATGAGCAGTTCTTC.

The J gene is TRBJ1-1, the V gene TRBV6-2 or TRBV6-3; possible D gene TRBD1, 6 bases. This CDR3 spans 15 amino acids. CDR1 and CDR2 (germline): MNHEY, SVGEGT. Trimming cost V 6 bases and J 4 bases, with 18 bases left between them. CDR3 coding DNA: TGTGCCAGCAGAAGCGGTGGGGTGGGGGCCACTGAAGCTTTCTTT. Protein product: CASRSGGVGATEAFF.

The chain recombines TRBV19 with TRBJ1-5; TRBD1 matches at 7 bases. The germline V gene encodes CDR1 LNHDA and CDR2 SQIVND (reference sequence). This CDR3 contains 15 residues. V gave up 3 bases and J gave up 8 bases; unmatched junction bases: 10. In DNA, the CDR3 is TGTGCCAGTAGTATGTCCAGGGGGAAGGGAAAGCCCCAGCATTTT. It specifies CASSMSRGKGKPQHF.

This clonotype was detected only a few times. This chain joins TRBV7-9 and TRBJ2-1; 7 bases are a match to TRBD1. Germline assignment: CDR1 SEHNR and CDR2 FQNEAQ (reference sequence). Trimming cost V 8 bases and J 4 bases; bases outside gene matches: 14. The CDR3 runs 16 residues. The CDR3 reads CASVSPRDSLYNEQFF. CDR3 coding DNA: TGTGCCAGCGTTTCACCCCGGGACAGCCTATACAATGAGCAGTTCTTC.

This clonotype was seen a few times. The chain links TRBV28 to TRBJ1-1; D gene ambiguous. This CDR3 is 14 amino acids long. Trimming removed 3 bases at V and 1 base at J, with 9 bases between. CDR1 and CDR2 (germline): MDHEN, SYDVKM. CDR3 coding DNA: TGTGCCAGCAGTTTTCGGGCGAGGAACACTGAAGCTTTCTTT. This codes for CASSFRARNTEAFF.

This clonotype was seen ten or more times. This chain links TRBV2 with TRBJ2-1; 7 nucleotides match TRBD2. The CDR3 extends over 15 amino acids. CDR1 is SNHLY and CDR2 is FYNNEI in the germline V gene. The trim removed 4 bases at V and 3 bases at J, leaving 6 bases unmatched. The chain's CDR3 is CASSGQPGGYNEQFF. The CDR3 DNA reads TGTGCCAGCAGTGGACAGCCGGGAGGCTACAATGAGCAGTTCTTC.

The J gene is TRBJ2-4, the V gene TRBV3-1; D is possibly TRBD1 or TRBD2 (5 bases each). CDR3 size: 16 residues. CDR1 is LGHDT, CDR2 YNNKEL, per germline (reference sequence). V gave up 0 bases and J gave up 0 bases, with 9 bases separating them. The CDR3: CASSQEIGGAKNIQYF. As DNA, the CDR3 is TGTGCCAGCAGCCAAGAAATTGGGGGAGCCAAAAACATTCAGTACTTC.

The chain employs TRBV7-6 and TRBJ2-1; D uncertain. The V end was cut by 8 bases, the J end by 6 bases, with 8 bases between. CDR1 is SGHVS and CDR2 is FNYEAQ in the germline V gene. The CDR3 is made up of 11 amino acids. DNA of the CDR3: TGTGCCAGCGGCCCTTTCAATGAGCAGTTCTTC. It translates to CASGPFNEQFF.

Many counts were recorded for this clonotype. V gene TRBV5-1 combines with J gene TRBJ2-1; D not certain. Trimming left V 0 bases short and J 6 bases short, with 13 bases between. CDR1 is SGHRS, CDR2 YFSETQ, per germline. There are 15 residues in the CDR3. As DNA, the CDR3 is TGCGCCAGCAGCTTGGCCGCAGTCCGGGCCAATGAGCAGTTCTTC. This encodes CASSLAAVRANEQFF.

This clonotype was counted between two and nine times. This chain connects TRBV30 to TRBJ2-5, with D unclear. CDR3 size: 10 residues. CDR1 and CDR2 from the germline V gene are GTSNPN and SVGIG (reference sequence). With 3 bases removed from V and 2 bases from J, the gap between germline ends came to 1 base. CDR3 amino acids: CAWRQETQYF. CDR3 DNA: TGTGCCTGGAGACAAGAGACCCAGTACTTC.

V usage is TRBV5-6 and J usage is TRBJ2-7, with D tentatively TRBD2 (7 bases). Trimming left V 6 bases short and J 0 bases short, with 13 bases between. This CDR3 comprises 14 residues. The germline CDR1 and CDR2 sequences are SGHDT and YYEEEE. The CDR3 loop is CASTRGGTSYEQYF. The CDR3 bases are TGTGCCAGCACAAGGGGGGGGACCTCCTACGAGCAGTACTTC.

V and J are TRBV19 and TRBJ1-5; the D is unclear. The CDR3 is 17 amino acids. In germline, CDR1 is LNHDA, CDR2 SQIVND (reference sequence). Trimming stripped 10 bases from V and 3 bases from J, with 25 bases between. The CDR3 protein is CATTMLIDTKFNQPQHF. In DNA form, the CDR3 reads TGTGCCACCACGATGTTGATTGACACAAAATTCAATCAGCCCCAGCATTTT.

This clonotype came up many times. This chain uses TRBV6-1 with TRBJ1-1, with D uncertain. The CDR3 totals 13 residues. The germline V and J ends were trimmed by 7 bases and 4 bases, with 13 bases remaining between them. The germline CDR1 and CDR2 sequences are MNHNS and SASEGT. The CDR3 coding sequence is TGTGCCAGCAAAGGATTCCTGGGCACTGAAGCTTTCTTT. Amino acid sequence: CASKGFLGTEAFF.

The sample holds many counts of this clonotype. CDR3 loop: CSATPGPPRWGTDTQYF. In nucleotides, the CDR3 is TGCAGTGCAACCCCGGGACCACCCCGGTGGGGCACAGATACGCAGTATTTT. The chain employs TRBV20-1 and TRBJ2-3; D is perhaps TRBD1 or TRBD2 (5 bases each). Trimming removed 6 bases at V and 1 base at J, with 23 bases between. From germline, CDR1 is DFQATT and CDR2 SNEGSKA (reference sequence). The CDR3 is made up of 17 amino acids.

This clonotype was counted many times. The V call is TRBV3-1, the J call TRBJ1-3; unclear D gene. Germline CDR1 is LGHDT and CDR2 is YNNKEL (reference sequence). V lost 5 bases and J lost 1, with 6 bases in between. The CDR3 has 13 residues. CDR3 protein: CASSTRSGNTIYF. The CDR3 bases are TGTGCCAGCAGCACAAGGTCTGGAAACACCATATATTTT.

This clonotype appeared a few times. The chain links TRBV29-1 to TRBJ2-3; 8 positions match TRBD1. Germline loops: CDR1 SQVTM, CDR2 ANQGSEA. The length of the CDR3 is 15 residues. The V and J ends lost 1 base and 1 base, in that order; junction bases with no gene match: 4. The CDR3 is CSVEGQGAGTDTQYF. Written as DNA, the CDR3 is TGCAGCGTTGAAGGCCAGGGGGCGGGCACAGATACGCAGTATTTT.

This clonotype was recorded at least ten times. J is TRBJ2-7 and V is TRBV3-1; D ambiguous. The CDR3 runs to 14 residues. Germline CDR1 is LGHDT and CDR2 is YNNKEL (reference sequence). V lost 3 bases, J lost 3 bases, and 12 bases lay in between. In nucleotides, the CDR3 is TGTGCCAGCAGCCAGGCAGGCCAACTCTACGAGCAGTACTTC. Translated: CASSQAGQLYEQYF.

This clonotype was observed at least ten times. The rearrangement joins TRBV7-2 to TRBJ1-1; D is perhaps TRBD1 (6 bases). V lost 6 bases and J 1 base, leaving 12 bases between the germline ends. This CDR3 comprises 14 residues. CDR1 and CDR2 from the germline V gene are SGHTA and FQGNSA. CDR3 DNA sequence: TGTGCCAGCAGACGACAGGCAACGAACACTGAAGCTTTCTTT. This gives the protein CASRRQATNTEAFF.

CDR3 sequence: CASTINVGVGARYTF. The CDR3 region has the DNA TGTGCCAGCACCATTAATGTAGGGGTTGGTGCGAGATACACCTTC. The chain links TRBV6-1 to TRBJ1-2; the D gene is possibly TRBD1 (5 bases). V lost 7 bases and J 11 bases, leaving 26 bases between the germline ends. Germline V gives CDR1 MNHNS, CDR2 SASEGT. This CDR3 is built from 15 residues.

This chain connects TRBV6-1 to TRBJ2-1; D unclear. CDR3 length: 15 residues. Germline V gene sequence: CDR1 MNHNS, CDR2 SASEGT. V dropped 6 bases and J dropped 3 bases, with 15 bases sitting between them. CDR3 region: CASRTSGGSYNEQFF. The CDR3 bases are TGTGCCAGCAGAACGTCGGGCGGTAGCTACAATGAGCAGTTCTTC.

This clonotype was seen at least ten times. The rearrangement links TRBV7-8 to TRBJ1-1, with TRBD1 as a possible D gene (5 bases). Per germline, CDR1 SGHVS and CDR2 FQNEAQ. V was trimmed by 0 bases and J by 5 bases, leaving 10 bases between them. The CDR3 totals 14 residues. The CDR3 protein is CASSLADGGTEAFF. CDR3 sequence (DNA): TGTGCCAGCAGCTTAGCGGACGGGGGGACTGAAGCTTTCTTT.